A selection of T cell receptor beta chains follows, all from one sample in a study of CD8+ T cells in alopecia areata. Measured with immunoSEQ multiplex PCR; TCRdb has only the in-frame clones, and not every one. The sample shows 85,000 to 110,000 clones, approximately 52% of them seen only once. Input material: CD4+ T cells sorted from blood. All receptors derive from a human donor in good health. Each CDR3 is given without its conserved first and last residue.

v_call	j_call	cdr3_aa
TRBV7-2	TRBJ2-5	ASSPDRGRQETQY
TRBV7-2	TRBJ2-7	ASSFDWGAYEQY
TRBV30	TRBJ2-5	AWTQGAETQY
TRBV7-2	TRBJ1-3	ASSLASTGRFGNTIY
TRBV29-1	TRBJ1-3	SVAGRAGNTIY
TRBV10-3	TRBJ2-3	AISVVPSGGPSTDTQY
TRBV30	TRBJ2-3	AWSGGADTQY
TRBV6-5	TRBJ2-7	ASSDRDRGWQY
TRBV19	TRBJ1-5	ASSTGGGRQPQH
TRBV7-2	TRBJ2-6	ASSLPGQGSGANVLT
TRBV29-1	TRBJ2-7	SVRTGATYEQY
TRBV5-4	TRBJ2-5	ASNPTGQGASETQY
TRBV28	TRBJ2-2	ASSLFRGTGELF
TRBV5-4	TRBJ2-7	ASSLGSASSYEQY
TRBV6-1	TRBJ2-7	ASMRVQSSYEQY
TRBV7-2	TRBJ1-5	ASSLMIRNQPQH
TRBV2	TRBJ1-1	ASTGGTEAF
TRBV6-5	TRBJ1-6	ASSVRTAPNSPLH
TRBV7-6	TRBJ1-2	ASSLGDRPRYGYT
TRBV4-1	TRBJ2-7	ASSPLWDRSFKLD
TRBV7-9	TRBJ2-3	ASSAGRDTDTQY
TRBV2	TRBJ1-5	ASSEGRPQH
TRBV9	TRBJ1-6	ASSPDRGGSPLH
TRBV10-2	TRBJ1-5	ASSAQRNQPQH
TRBV5-6	TRBJ1-5	ASSSQGGGQPQH
TRBV28	TRBJ2-7	ASSSGTGVFEQY